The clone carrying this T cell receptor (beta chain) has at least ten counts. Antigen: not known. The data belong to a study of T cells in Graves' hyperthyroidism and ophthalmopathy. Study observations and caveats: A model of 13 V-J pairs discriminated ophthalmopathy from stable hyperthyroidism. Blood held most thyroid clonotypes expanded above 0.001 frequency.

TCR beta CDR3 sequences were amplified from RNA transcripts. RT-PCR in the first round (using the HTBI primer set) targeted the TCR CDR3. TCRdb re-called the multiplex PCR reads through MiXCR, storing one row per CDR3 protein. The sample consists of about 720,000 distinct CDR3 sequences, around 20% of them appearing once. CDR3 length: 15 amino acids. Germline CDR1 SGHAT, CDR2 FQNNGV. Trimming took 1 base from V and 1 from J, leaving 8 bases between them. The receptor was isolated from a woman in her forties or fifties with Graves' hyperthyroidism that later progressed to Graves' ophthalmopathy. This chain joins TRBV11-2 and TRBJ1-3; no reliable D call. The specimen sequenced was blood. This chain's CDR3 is CASSLVTSSGNTIYF. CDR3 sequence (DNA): TGTGCCAGCAGCTTAGTTACTTCTTCTGGAAACACCATATATTTT.